This T cell receptor beta chain was profiled in a study of vaccination and CD4 T cells after COVID-19. Treatment described: approximately nine-day PBMC culture with coronavirus spike peptide pools or control peptides (ViraFEST assay). Concerning this clonotype itself: What it binds is not known.

Cultured CD4+ T cells had their DNA profiled by the Oncomine TCR Beta short-read assay. Someone extracted genomic DNA from cultured CD4+ T cells. Each CDR3 protein gets one entry after TCRdb re-called the PCR reads with MiXCR. The table records roughly 20,000 distinct CDR3 sequences, about 45% of them present only once. The CDR3 is made up of 18 amino acids. The trim removed 0 bases at V and 2 bases at J, leaving 11 bases unmatched. Germline lookup yields CDR1 DFQATT and CDR2 SNEGSKA (reference sequence). The chain joins TRBV20-1 to TRBJ2-3, with 10 positions matching TRBD1. This clonotype was obtained from a human donor who had recovered from COVID-19. This specimen consisted of CD4+ T cells from blood, cultured in vitro, obtained after SARS-CoV-2 vaccination. The CDR3 loop is CSARDVGPGTGATDTQYF. As DNA, the CDR3 is TGCAGTGCTAGAGACGTTGGCCCCGGGACAGGGGCCACAGATACGCAGTATTTT.